A single T cell receptor (beta chain) is shown here with its context. These data belong to a study of blood T cell repertoires in COVID-19. As processed by the authors: Reference gene primer amplification in the assay estimated nucleated cell counts. The data were produced by immunoSEQ multiplex PCR, yet TCRdb's version contains in-frame clones alone and is incomplete. Clonal size and the V and J genes are those of that table, whereas D and trimming came from the DNA. The table lists roughly 240,000 clones, 90% of them singletons. Participants reported their clinical history, and cohort assignment relied on those reports. CDR3 length equals 16 residues. Trimming at V came to 5 bases and at J to 4 bases, leaving 9 bases not matched to a gene. Germline CDR1 is SGHTA and CDR2 is FQGNSA.

The sample taken for sequencing was PBMCs or T cells enriched from blood (not recorded which). The receptor's source is a man between 45 and 60 years old who had been exposed to COVID-19. The V call is TRBV7-2, the J call TRBJ2-1, with 9 positions matching TRBD1. The CDR3, as DNA: TGTGCCAGCAGCACCCGGACAGGGGCATCTTACAATGAGCAGTTCTTC. It encodes CASSTRTGASYNEQFF.